This TCR beta chain was recovered during a study of T-cell reconstitution after alpha-beta-depleted transplantation in children. Preparation of the TCRbeta library involved a method that used unique molecular identifiers. TCRdb used MiXCR to reprocess the PCR reads, holding one entry per CDR3 protein. The data show around 670,000 distinct CDR3 sequences, about an eighth seen once. This clonotype was seen repeatedly, ten times or more. There are 13 residues in the CDR3. Germline V gives CDR1 SQVTM, CDR2 ANQGSEA. With V trimmed by 5 bases and J by 7 bases, 7 bases remained unmatched. This chain links TRBV29-1 with TRBJ2-1, with TRBD1 identical over 8 bases. This clonotype originated in a girl aged 2-9 years with congenital amegakaryocytic thrombocytopenia, due to receive a stem cell transplant. Sequences were derived from PBMCs, sampled before TCRalphabeta/CD19-depleted stem cell transplant. In DNA, the CDR3 is TGCAGCGTTCGACAGGGGTTGGTAAATGAGCAGTTCTTC. It translates to CSVRQGLVNEQFF.